The next 14 T cell receptor beta chains were all read from a single sample in a study of cytomegalovirus exposure and HLA in healthy donors. Sequenced by immunoSEQ multiplex PCR; TCRdb stores in-frame clones only, minus some. The sample records more than 120,000 clones, approximately 90% being singletons. The sample consisted of PBMCs. All receptors come from a man aged 18-30 years in good health and CMV-seropositive.

This chain connects TRBV6-5 to TRBJ1-4; no clear D gene. The CDR3 is 12 amino acids. Germline assignment: CDR1 MNHEY and CDR2 SVGAGI. Trimming removed 1 base at V and 10 bases at J, with 7 bases between. Here the CDR3 reads CASSYLEGKLFF. In nucleotides, the CDR3 is TGTGCCAGCAGTTACTTGGAGGGAAAACTGTTTTTT.

The V call is TRBV28, the J call TRBJ1-4; D remains unclear. CDR3 length: 12 amino acids. Germline loops: CDR1 MDHEN, CDR2 SYDVKM. With 5 bases removed from V and 3 bases from J, the gap between germline ends came to 4 bases. CDR3 sequence reads: CASSLSNEKLFF. CDR3 nucleotides: TGTGCCAGCAGTCTGTCTAATGAAAAACTGTTTTTT.

This sequence joins TRBV15 and TRBJ1-3, with unresolved D. Trimming pared 1 base from V and 4 bases from J, leaving 11 bases between. From germline, CDR1 is LNHNV and CDR2 YYDKDF (reference sequence). There are 15 residues in the CDR3. CDR3 nucleotides: TGTGCCACCAGCAGAGCGTTAACAGCCGGAAACACCATATATTTT. This translates into CATSRALTAGNTIYF.

The rearrangement links TRBV2 to TRBJ2-7; D is unresolved. Germline-derived CDR1 and CDR2 are SNHLY and FYNNEI. Trimming took 3 bases from V and 7 from J, leaving 10 bases between them. The CDR3 contains 12 residues. The CDR3: CASSDTSWEQYF. CDR3 coding DNA: TGTGCCAGCAGTGATACTTCCTGGGAGCAGTACTTC. Using reference TRBV2 and TRBJ2-7 for the parts outside the CDR3, the full variable domain is EPEVTQTPSHQVTQMGQEVILRCVPISNHLYFYWYRQILGQKVEFLVSFYNNEISEKSEIFDDQFSVERPDGSNFTLKIRSTKLEDSAMYFCASSDTSWEQYFGPGTRLTVT.

The V call is TRBV19, the J call TRBJ1-5, with a tentative D call TRBD1 (5 bases). Germline CDR1 reads LNHDA; CDR2 reads SQIVND (reference sequence). This CDR3 spans 15 amino acids. The V end was cut by 3 bases, the J end by 1 base, with 10 bases between. Here the CDR3 reads CASSIGHISNQPQHF. The DNA for the CDR3 is TGTGCCAGTAGTATCGGACACATCAGCAATCAGCCCCAGCATTTT.

The J gene is TRBJ1-5, the V gene TRBV5-6; no clear D gene. This CDR3 has 14 amino acids. Germline V lookup: CDR1 SGHDT, CDR2 YYEEEE. Trimming left V 0 bases short and J 3 bases short, with 7 bases between. The CDR3 protein is CASSLGADNQPQHF. The CDR3 region has the DNA TGTGCCAGCAGCTTGGGGGCAGACAATCAGCCCCAGCATTTT.

The chain uses TRBV6-1 and TRBJ1-4; 9 positions agree with TRBD1. CDR1 MNHNS and CDR2 SASEGT come from the germline V gene. J lost 3 bases, V lost 6 bases, and 5 bases had no gene match. This CDR3 has 15 residues. The CDR3: CASSPRQGANEKLFF. The CDR3 region has the DNA TGTGCCAGCAGCCCCCGACAGGGGGCTAATGAAAAACTGTTTTTT.

This chain joins TRBV2 and TRBJ1-4; D unresolved. CDR1 and CDR2 from the germline V gene are SNHLY and FYNNEI. V was pared by 8 bases and J by 13 bases, with 17 bases between. The CDR3 is made up of 12 amino acids. The CDR3 loop is CASLREVEGLFF. The CDR3 bases are TGTGCCAGCTTAAGAGAAGTGGAGGGACTGTTTTTT. Complete variable domain (other parts from reference TRBV2 and TRBJ1-4): EPEVTQTPSHQVTQMGQEVILRCVPISNHLYFYWYRQILGQKVEFLVSFYNNEISEKSEIFDDQFSVERPDGSNFTLKIRSTKLEDSAMYFCASLREVEGLFFGSGTQLSVL.

V gene TRBV15 combines with J gene TRBJ1-2, with 7 bases fitting TRBD1. The CDR3 has 16 residues. Germline CDR1 LNHNV, CDR2 YYDKDF (reference sequence). After removal of 1 base from V and 0 bases from J, the junction contained 5 bases not matched to a gene. This CDR3 is CATSRGSGTANYGYTF. CDR3 coding DNA: TGTGCCACCAGCAGAGGTTCAGGGACAGCTAACTATGGCTACACCTTC.

This chain joins TRBV2 and TRBJ2-5; possibly TRBD2 for D (6 bases). Deletions cut 6 bases from V and 4 bases from J, with 12 bases between. CDR1 is SNHLY, CDR2 FYNNEI, per germline. The CDR3 totals 13 residues. This CDR3 is CASRSTGGETQYF. Written as DNA, the CDR3 is TGTGCCAGCAGAAGTACCGGGGGAGAGACCCAGTACTTC.

This chain joins TRBV6-1 and TRBJ1-1; TRBD1 might be the D (6 bases). The CDR3 length is 13 residues. From germline, CDR1 is MNHNS and CDR2 SASEGT. V was pared by 1 base and J by 10 bases, with 13 bases between. CDR3 sequence (DNA): TGTGCCAGCAGTGAAGAGGGCAGGGGAAGAGCTTTCTTT. Translation: CASSEEGRGRAFF.

This clone was detected only once. This chain joins TRBV28 and TRBJ2-7, with 8 bases identical to TRBD2. V shed 4 bases, J shed 0 bases, and the junction held 5 bases outside the gene matches. The CDR3 contains 15 residues. Germline V gene data show CDR1 as MDHEN and CDR2 as SYDVKM. CDR3 residues: CASSSPAGVSYEQYF. The CDR3, as DNA: TGTGCCAGCAGTTCCCCAGCGGGGGTCTCCTACGAGCAGTACTTC.

The rearrangement links TRBV18 to TRBJ2-1; tentatively, D is TRBD2 (6 bases). V shed 3 bases and J shed 4 bases, with 13 bases lying between them. The CDR3 has 15 amino acids. The germline V gene encodes CDR1 KGHSH and CDR2 LQKENI. CDR3 in DNA: TGTGCCAGCTCACCGGGTACGGGGGATTACAATGAGCAGTTCTTC. As protein: CASSPGTGDYNEQFF.

This chain joins TRBV5-4 and TRBJ2-5, with 10 bases lining up with TRBD2. V trimming: 2 bases; J trimming: 5 bases; junction bases outside the gene matches: 12. CDR3 size: 17 residues. Germline V lookup: CDR1 SGHNT, CDR2 YYREEE (reference sequence). The CDR3 region has the DNA TGTGCCAGCAGCTTCAGTCGGGCTAGCGGGAGCAGGGAGACCCAGTACTTC. It is translated as CASSFSRASGSRETQYF.